The TCR beta chain under discussion was sequenced for a study of T cell changes during pregnancy in multiple sclerosis. TCRdb's copy holds only in-frame clones and misses some; the assay was immunoSEQ multiplex PCR. Of roughly 87,000 clones in the sample, roughly 95% are singletons; the top ten hold more than 1.1%. Losses at the gene ends were 5 bases for V and 2 bases for J; bases not matched to a gene: 7. From germline, CDR1 is SNHLY and CDR2 FYNNEI. This CDR3 has 15 residues. The table lists this clone with a count of one. V is TRBV2 and J is TRBJ2-7; 9 nucleotides agree with TRBD2. The input for sequencing was peripheral blood, taken in the third trimester of pregnancy. The TCR comes from a female donor in good health, enrolled as a control in a pregnancy study. The CDR3 DNA follows: TGTGCCAGCAGTACATACGCGGGAGGGCCCTACGAGCAGTACTTC. It is translated as CASSTYAGGPYEQYF. Drawing the rest from reference TRBV2 and TRBJ2-7, the complete variable domain is EPEVTQTPSHQVTQMGQEVILRCVPISNHLYFYWYRQILGQKVEFLVSFYNNEISEKSEIFDDQFSVERPDGSNFTLKIRSTKLEDSAMYFCASSTYAGGPYEQYFGPGTRLTVT.